Listed here are 2 T cell receptor beta chains from one sample, sequenced in a study of beta chain features in type 1 diabetes (dated by TCRdb to between 2017 and 2018). The library was obtained by the immunoSEQ multiplex PCR assay. The entire isolated RNA was reverse transcribed using the High Capacity cDNA Reverse Transcription Kit, and thus expressed TCRB transcripts were sequenced. Entries here come from immuneACCESS through TCRdb and include only in-frame sequences with V and J called. Some clones fail to appear in such tables; in the studies checked, an unresolved V gene covers under half of the shortfall, and the cause of the remainder is unknown. The sample records 350,000 to 450,000 clones, approximately 15% of which are singletons. In total, the top ten clones hold about 0.04% of the sample. Sequenced material: naive CD4+ T cells from blood. The cell subset or site label, read with the paper, signifies: true naive CD4+ T cells. The receptors shown here come from a man aged 30-40 years in good health.

This clone was recorded only once. CDR3 DNA: TGTGCCTGGAGTTCCGGGACTATGGCACATGAGCAGTTCTTC. It specifies CAWSSGTMAHEQFF. This rearrangement joins TRBV30 to TRBJ2-1; 7 bases line up with TRBD2. The V gene end was trimmed by 2 bases and the J gene end by 8 bases; junction bases not matched to a gene: 9. Per the germline V gene, CDR1 is GTSNPN and CDR2 is SVGIG (reference sequence). This CDR3 is built from 14 residues.

This clone was observed a few times. The chain has TRBV7-9 and TRBJ2-3; either TRBD1 or TRBD2 may supply D (5 bases each). Germline CDR1 and CDR2: SEHNR and FQNEAQ (reference sequence). CDR3 length: 15 residues. The V gene lost 3 bases and the J gene lost 4 bases, with 14 bases spanning the gap. CDR3 nucleotides: TGTGCCAGCAGCTTCGGGACCCTCAGAGCAGATACGCAGTATTTT. Its protein is CASSFGTLRADTQYF. Full variable domain (rest looked up from reference TRBV7-9 and TRBJ2-3): DTGVSQNPRHKITKRGQNVTFRCDPISEHNRLYWYRQTLGQGPEFLTYFQNEAQLEKSRLLSDRFSAERPKGSFSTLEIQRTEQGDSAMYLCASSFGTLRADTQYFGPGTRLTVL.